This is a list of T cell receptor beta chains from one sample in a study of blood T cell repertoires in COVID-19. Generated by immunoSEQ multiplex PCR, the TCRdb table keeps only in-frame clones and is missing some. Seen here are tens of thousands of clones, 75% to 90% observed once, and the top ten hold about 14%. Sequenced: peripheral blood. The receptor source for this set is a human donor with acute or convalescent COVID-19. The donor label of this sample is uncertain. Each CDR3 is given with its conserved first and last residue. D genes are given only for firm matches. A clone size is listed for some rows: how often the clone was seen (once, few, many), or a class if it is expanded.

TRBJ1-6,TRBD1,TRBV6-1,once,TGTGCCAGCAGTGAGACAGGGAAGGGTTCACCCCTCCACTTT,CASSETGKGSPLHF
TRBJ2-4,TRBD2,TRBV28,-,TGTGCCAGCAGTTCCCCGACTAGCTCACAAAACATTCAGTACTTC,CASSSPTSSQNIQYF
TRBJ2-1,TRBD1,TRBV7-9,-,TGTGCCAGCAGCATGGGACAGGCCGGGGATGAGCAGTTCTTC,CASSMGQAGDEQFF
TRBJ2-3,TRBD2,TRBV11-3,-,TGTGCCAGCAGCTTAAGAGCGGGGGGAACCATGGATACGCAGTATTTT,CASSLRAGGTMDTQYF
TRBJ1-5,TRBD1,TRBV3-1/TRBV3-2,-,TGTGCCAGCAGCCAGGGGGACAGGGGCAATCAGCCCCAGCATTTT,CASSQGDRGNQPQHF
TRBJ2-5,TRBD2,TRBV3-1/TRBV3-2,-,TGTGCCAGCAGCCAACTAGCGGGGAAAGAGACCCAGTACTTC,CASSQLAGKETQYF
TRBJ2-7,-,TRBV23-1,-,TGCGCCAGCAGTCAAAAGGCAGGGTGCCACGAGCAGTACTTC,CASSQKAGCHEQYF
TRBJ1-2,-,TRBV4-1,-,TGCGCCAGCAGCCAAGTTGCGACTCCCCTCGGCTACACCTTC,CASSQVATPLGYTF
TRBJ1-5,-,TRBV7-2,-,TGTGCCAGCAGCTTAGATATCAGGGAATATAGCAATCAGCCCCAGCATTTT,CASSLDIREYSNQPQHF
TRBJ1-2,-,TRBV4-3,few,TGCGCCAGCAGCCAAGGTACGCGGGGAATCTATGGCTACACCTTC,CASSQGTRGIYGYTF
TRBJ2-3,-,TRBV21-1,-,TGTGCCAGCAGCAAAGACCCGGGACAGGGGGAAGGAATAACGCAGTATTTT,CASSKDPGQGEGITQYF
TRBJ1-2,TRBD1,TRBV6-6,-,TGTGCCAGCAGTCCCGCGGGACAGGGGACGCACGGCGATGGCTACACCTTC,CASSPAGQGTHGDGYTF
TRBJ1-6,-,TRBV6-4,-,TGTGCCAGCAGTGACTCGAGGACAGTAAATTCACCCCTCCACTTT,CASSDSRTVNSPLHF